The clone carrying this T cell receptor beta chain has more than one count but fewer than ten. The antigen is undetermined. The sample comes from a study of T cells in Graves' hyperthyroidism and ophthalmopathy. Study results and caveats: Most expanded thyroid clonotypes above 0.001 recurred in blood.

Researchers amplified the TCR beta CDR3 regions from RNA transcripts. With the HTBI primer set, the TCR CDR3 went through a first round of RT-PCR. Via MiXCR, TCRdb re-called the multiplex PCR reads, giving one row per CDR3 protein. The repertoire holds 100,000 to 140,000 distinct CDR3 sequences, with roughly 15% as singletons. This CDR3 comprises 17 residues. V lost 3 bases, J lost 0 bases, and 15 bases lay in between. Germline-derived CDR1 and CDR2 are MGHRA and YSYEKL. Orbital computed tomography, thyroid ultrasound, serum thyroxine and TRAb, and clinical symptoms together informed the diagnoses. Fresh peripheral blood, around 9.2 ml of it, supplied the PBMCs.

The chain couples TRBV4-1 to TRBJ2-1; the D gene is possibly TRBD2 (6 bases). The receptor was isolated from a woman between 45 and 60 years old with Graves' hyperthyroidism. Source material: blood. This CDR3 reads CASSQGWVSGSYNEQFF. CDR3 in DNA: TGCGCCAGCAGCCAGGGGTGGGTTAGCGGCTCCTACAATGAGCAGTTCTTC.